This TCR beta chain was found in a study of blood T cells in healthy people across ages. On the study more broadly: Per two T cells, about one barcoded beta molecule was captured through template switching. The study, taken as a whole, reports: Total diversity from one million sequenced T cells was likely underestimated.

The CDR3 has 15 residues. V lost 10 bases and J 2 bases, leaving 15 bases between the germline ends. Germline CDR1 reads MNHNY; CDR2 reads SVGAGI (reference sequence). A second PCR of 7 to 11 cycles used a sample-barcoded 5' primer and a J-beta primer mix. Per sample, CDR3-containing paired-end reads numbered at least 2.5 million. Using its own MiXCR run on the 5' RACE reads, TCRdb lists one record per CDR3 protein. Of 600,000 to 850,000 distinct CDR3 sequences detected, just under 25% appear once; the ten largest clones hold 9.4%. The extraction recovered at least 5.5 micrograms of total RNA per sample. The table lists this clonotype with a few counts. Its antigen is still unknown. These same records also appear under a second study, on T cells of mothers and their children.

Sequenced input: blood. This chain joins TRBV6-6 and TRBJ2-6; D uncertain. The TCR comes from a boy younger than 18 in good health. The CDR3 sequence: CATNRLVAGANVLTF. The CDR3 bases are TGTGCCACAAACCGCCTAGTTGCTGGGGCCAACGTCCTGACTTTC.